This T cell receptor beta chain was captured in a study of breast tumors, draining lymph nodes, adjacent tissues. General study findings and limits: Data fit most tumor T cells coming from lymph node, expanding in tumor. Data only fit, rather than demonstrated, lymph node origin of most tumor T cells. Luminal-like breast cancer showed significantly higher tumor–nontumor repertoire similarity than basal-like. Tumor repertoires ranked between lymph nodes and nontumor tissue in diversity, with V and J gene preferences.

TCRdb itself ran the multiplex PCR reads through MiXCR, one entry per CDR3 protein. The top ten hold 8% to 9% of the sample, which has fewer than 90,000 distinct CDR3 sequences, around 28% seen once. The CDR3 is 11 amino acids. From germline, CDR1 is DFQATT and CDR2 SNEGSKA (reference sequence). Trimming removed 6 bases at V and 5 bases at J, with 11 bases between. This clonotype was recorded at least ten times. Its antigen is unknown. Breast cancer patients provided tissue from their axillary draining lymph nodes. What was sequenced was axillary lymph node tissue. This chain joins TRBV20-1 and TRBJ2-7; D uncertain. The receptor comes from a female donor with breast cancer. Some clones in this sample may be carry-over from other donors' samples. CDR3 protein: CSAGPGHEQYF. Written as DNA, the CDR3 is TGCAGTGCAGGCCCAGGACACGAGCAGTACTTC.